These T cell receptor beta chains were read from a single sample in a study of blood T cell repertoires in COVID-19. Using immunoSEQ multiplex PCR, the repertoire was profiled, and TCRdb retains in-frame clones only, with some absent. The table records approximately 280,000 clones, approximately 86% of them present only once. Sequenced sample: PBMCs or T cells enriched from blood (not recorded which). All receptors come from a woman under 30 who had recovered from COVID-19. Both conserved end residues are part of each CDR3. The D gene is left open where the match is weak. Some rows mark clone size as missing; the rest say once, few, many or name a class of expanded clone.

CDR3nt,CDR3aa,j_gene,v_gene,abundance,d_gene
TGTGCCAGCAGCTTCGCAGACTTGTATGATACGCAGTATTTT,CASSFADLYDTQYF,TRBJ2-3,TRBV7-2,-,-
TGTGCCAGCAGCGACCGGACTAGCGGGAAAGAGACCCAGTACTTC,CASSDRTSGKETQYF,TRBJ2-5,TRBV7-9,-,TRBD2
TGTGCCAGCCCAGGGAGCGGGAGGGTAAATAGCTCCTACAATGAGCAGTTCTTC,CASPGSGRVNSSYNEQFF,TRBJ2-1,TRBV28,-,TRBD2
TGTGCCAGCAGCCAGATGATTAGCGGGGGGAATACGCAGTATTTT,CASSQMISGGNTQYF,TRBJ2-3,TRBV3-1/TRBV3-2,-,TRBD2
TGTGCCACCAGGACAGGGATGGACAATGAGCAGTTCTTC,CATRTGMDNEQFF,TRBJ2-1,TRBV28,-,TRBD1
TGTGTCAGCAGCGCCCGGGACTCCCTGGGGAACACTGAAGCTTTCTTT,CVSSARDSLGNTEAFF,TRBJ1-1,TRBV3-1/TRBV3-2,-,-
TGTGCCAGCAGTTACTCCCGGGAGACTGAAGCTTTCTTT,CASSYSRETEAFF,TRBJ1-1,TRBV6-5,few,-
TGTGCCAGCAGCAAGGAGAACCTGGACAGGGCCTCTTACAACTATGGCTACACCTTC,CASSKENLDRASYNYGYTF,TRBJ1-2,TRBV21-1,-,-
TGTGCCAGCAGCTTGGGAAGCGGGTCTACCAATGAGCAGTTCTTC,CASSLGSGSTNEQFF,TRBJ2-1,TRBV5-6,-,-
TGTGCCAGCAATAGGGGCGGGGGGCTCGTCACAGATACGCAGTATTTT,CASNRGGGLVTDTQYF,TRBJ2-3,TRBV7-8,-,TRBD2
TGTGCCAGCAGCGTAGCTTCTGGGAGGGGGACGCGGAACTATGGCTACACCTTC,CASSVASGRGTRNYGYTF,TRBJ1-2,TRBV9,-,-
TGTGCCAGCAGCCAAGATACTGGGAGTGGTACGCAGTATTTT,CASSQDTGSGTQYF,TRBJ2-3,TRBV3-1/TRBV3-2,-,-
TGTGCCAGCAGCTTTAGGGGATTAGAGACCCAGTACTTC,CASSFRGLETQYF,TRBJ2-5,TRBV5-5,-,-
TGTGCCACCAGCCTGCCGGGGGGGGCTTCCATTCGCGAGCAGTACTTC,CATSLPGGASIREQYF,TRBJ2-7,TRBV15,-,TRBD2
TGCAGCGGAGGGACTGGCTCTTTGAACACTGAAGCTTTCTTT,CSGGTGSLNTEAFF,TRBJ1-1,TRBV29-1,-,-
TGTGCCAGCAGCTTCCCGGGACAGGGCTATGGCTACACCTTC,CASSFPGQGYGYTF,TRBJ1-2,TRBV5-8,-,TRBD1
TGTGCCAGCAGCTTAGTGGGCGGGAGGGGTGACTACGAGCAGTACTTC,CASSLVGGRGDYEQYF,TRBJ2-7,TRBV7-8,-,TRBD2
TGCGCCAGCAGCTTGGAAGGGCAGGGTTACACTGAAGCTTTCTTT,CASSLEGQGYTEAFF,TRBJ1-1,TRBV5-1,-,-
TGTGCCACCAGTGCCCGACTAGCGGGGCTCTACAATGAGCAGTTCTTC,CATSARLAGLYNEQFF,TRBJ2-1,TRBV24-1,-,TRBD2
TGTGCCAGCAGCACCTGGACAGACCCCTATGGCTACACCTTC,CASSTWTDPYGYTF,TRBJ1-2,TRBV11-2,-,-
TGTGCCAGCAGCCCACGGGAGTGGGATACCGATGAGCAGTTCTTC,CASSPREWDTDEQFF,TRBJ2-1,TRBV7-2,-,-
TGTGCCAGCAGTCACCGCCGGGACAGGGAAGTGGGACGCTATGGCTACACCTTC,CASSHRRDREVGRYGYTF,TRBJ1-2,TRBV11-3,-,TRBD1
TGTGCCAGTAGTATGGGACTAGCGGGGAACAATGAGCAGTTCTTC,CASSMGLAGNNEQFF,TRBJ2-1,TRBV19,-,TRBD2
TGTGCCAGCAGCAAGGGATCTAGCTTATTCAAGTTACCCTACGAGCAGTACTTC,CASSKGSSLFKLPYEQYF,TRBJ2-7,TRBV21-1,-,-
TGTGCCAGCAGTCAGAGTAGAACAGGGGCCACAGATACGCAGTATTTT,CASSQSRTGATDTQYF,TRBJ2-3,TRBV2,-,TRBD1
TGTGCCACCAGCAGAGACAGGGGGTCCTACAATGAGCAGTTCTTC,CATSRDRGSYNEQFF,TRBJ2-1,TRBV15,-,TRBD1
TGTGCCAGCAGTTTACTGTTCAATGAGCAGTTCTTC,CASSLLFNEQFF,TRBJ2-1,TRBV27,-,-
TGTGCCAGCAGTTTGCCCTACAGGGTGGAGGGGGCCAACGTCCTGACTTTC,CASSLPYRVEGANVLTF,TRBJ2-6,TRBV28,-,-
TGTGCCAGCAGGGGACTAGGGCGGCGGGAGACCCAGTACTTC,CASRGLGRRETQYF,TRBJ2-5,TRBV27,-,TRBD2
TGTGCCAGCAGCCCCGCGGGGTCACCCCTCCACTTT,CASSPAGSPLHF,TRBJ1-6,TRBV3-1/TRBV3-2,-,-
TGTGCCAGCAGCCAAGGGACTAGCTTGAACACCGGGGAGCTGTTTTTT,CASSQGTSLNTGELFF,TRBJ2-2,TRBV4-2,-,TRBD2
TGTGCCAGCAGCCCCACTAGCGGGGTATCGTATACGCAGTATTTT,CASSPTSGVSYTQYF,TRBJ2-3,TRBV7-9,-,TRBD2
TGTGCCAGCAGCCTGCGGATGCCCCAATCCTACAATGAGCAGTTCTTC,CASSLRMPQSYNEQFF,TRBJ2-1,TRBV5-4,once,-
TGTGCCAGCAGCCTCCGGGCTGGAAACACCATATATTTT,CASSLRAGNTIYF,TRBJ1-3,TRBV11-2,-,-
TGCGCCAGCAGCGAGAGGGGGCCCGGGTGGACAGGCCCCAATGAAAAACTGTTTTTT,CASSERGPGWTGPNEKLFF,TRBJ1-4,TRBV10-1,-,TRBD1
TGTGCCAGCAGCGATCCCGGGACTAGCGGATACAATGAGCAGTTCTTC,CASSDPGTSGYNEQFF,TRBJ2-1,TRBV7-2,-,TRBD2
TGTGCCAGCAGTGAATGGAGACAGGGTTTTTCCCTACAAGGTATACCCCAGCATTTT,CASSEWRQGFSLQGIPQHF,TRBJ1-5,TRBV2,-,TRBD1
TGTGCCGAGGTGGGACTAGCGGGAGGGGAGACCCAGTACTTC,CAEVGLAGGETQYF,TRBJ2-5,TRBV7-2,-,TRBD2
TGTGCCAGCAGCCCGCTCAGGGGGTGGGACACTGAAGCTTTCTTT,CASSPLRGWDTEAFF,TRBJ1-1,TRBV7-2,-,TRBD1
TGTGCCAGCAGCCTTCGGACAGGAAGCACTGAAGCTTTCTTT,CASSLRTGSTEAFF,TRBJ1-1,TRBV3-1/TRBV3-2,-,TRBD1